This T cell receptor (beta chain) is drawn from a study of blood T cell repertoires in COVID-19. Background on the study: Sites across the United States, Italy and Spain contributed samples from acute and convalescent COVID-19. From T cells, B-cell-depleted T cells, or PBMCs came the material, which was cDNA or gDNA.

Authors' methods: Amplification from reference gene primers served as the basis for estimated nucleated cell counts. Using immunoSEQ multiplex PCR, the repertoire was profiled, and TCRdb retains in-frame clones only, with some absent. Clone size and the V and J calls come from that table; the DNA yielded D and trimming. Of roughly 220,000 clones listed, approximately 78% are singletons. V dropped 7 bases and J dropped 6 bases, with 15 bases sitting between them. Germline V gives CDR1 MNHEY, CDR2 SVGAGI. The CDR3 consists of 13 residues. Seattle-derived patients entered the study during active infection and were followed longitudinally.

Material for sequencing was peripheral blood. This clonotype was sampled from a woman at least 80 years old with COVID-19, enrolled during active disease. The rearrangement links TRBV6-5 to TRBJ1-2; D might be TRBD1 (5 bases). The CDR3 is CASTQGLANGYTF. The CDR3 DNA reads as TGTGCCAGCACCCAGGGTCTTGCGAATGGCTACACCTTC.